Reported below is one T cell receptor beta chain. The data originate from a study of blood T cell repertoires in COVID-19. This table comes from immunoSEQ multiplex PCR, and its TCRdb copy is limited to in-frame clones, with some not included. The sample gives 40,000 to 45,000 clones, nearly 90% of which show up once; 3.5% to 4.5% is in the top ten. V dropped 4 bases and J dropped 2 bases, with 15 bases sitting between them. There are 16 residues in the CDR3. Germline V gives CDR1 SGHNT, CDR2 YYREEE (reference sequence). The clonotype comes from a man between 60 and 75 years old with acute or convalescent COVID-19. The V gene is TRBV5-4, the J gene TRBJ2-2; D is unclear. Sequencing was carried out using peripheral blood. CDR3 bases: TGTGCCAGCAGCCGCCGAGGAAGCTCCAACACCGGGGAGCTGTTTTTT. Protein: CASSRRGSSNTGELFF. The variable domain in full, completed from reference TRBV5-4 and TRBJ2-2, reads ETGVTQSPTHLIKTRGQQVTLRCSSQSGHNTVSWYQQALGQGPQFIFQYYREEENGRGNFPPRFSGLQFPNYSSELNVNALELDDSALYLCASSRRGSSNTGELFFGEGSRLTVL.